These T cell receptor beta chains were read from a single sample in a study of read filtering for tumor transcriptome and immune sequencing. TCRdb reprocessed the reads via MiXCR and lists one record per CDR3 protein. The sample lists 90,000 or so distinct CDR3 sequences, around a fifth occurring once. Input material: a population of CD138-negative cells sorted from bone marrow. These receptor sequences come from a donor at least 40 years old with multiple myeloma. CDR3s include the opening cysteine and the closing phenylalanine or tryptophan. Fields, in order: V gene, J gene, clone size, D gene, CDR3 DNA, CDR3 protein. D genes are given only for firm matches. Rows give clone size only sometimes, using once, few, many, or a class for an expanded clone.

V gene: TRBV5-3
J gene: TRBJ2-7
clone size: .
D gene: .
CDR3 DNA: TGTGCCAGAAGCCACCGACAGGACTTCTCCTACGAGCAGTACTTC
CDR3 protein: CARSHRQDFSYEQYF

V gene: TRBV6-5
J gene: TRBJ2-5
clone size: many
D gene: .
CDR3 DNA: TGTGCCAGCAGTTCATCATCCAGGGTGGTCGAGACCCAGTACTTC
CDR3 protein: CASSSSSRVVETQYF

V gene: TRBV28
J gene: TRBJ1-5
clone size: many
D gene: .
CDR3 DNA: TGTGCCAGCACCCTCCTGGGCAATCAGCCCCAGCATTTT
CDR3 protein: CASTLLGNQPQHF

V gene: TRBV28
J gene: TRBJ2-1
clone size: many
D gene: TRBD2
CDR3 DNA: TGTGCCAGCAGTTTCCGGGGGGGACTAGCGGGGGGGATGGGGCAGTTCTTC
CDR3 protein: CASSFRGGLAGGMGQFF

V gene: TRBV11-1
J gene: TRBJ2-1
clone size: few
D gene: TRBD2
CDR3 DNA: TGTGCCAGCAGCTTTGCTAGCGGGGGGGCCCGGGAGCAGTTCTTC
CDR3 protein: CASSFASGGAREQFF

V gene: TRBV20-1
J gene: TRBJ2-7
clone size: .
D gene: .
CDR3 DNA: TGCAGTGCCCTACGGGGTTACGAGCAGTACTTC
CDR3 protein: CSALRGYEQYF

V gene: TRBV20-1
J gene: TRBJ2-7
clone size: .
D gene: TRBD1
CDR3 DNA: TGCAGTGCTAGAGTGGGACAGAGCTACGAGCGGTACTTC
CDR3 protein: CSARVGQSYERYF

V gene: TRBV6-2/TRBV6-3
J gene: TRBJ2-2
clone size: many
D gene: .
CDR3 DNA: TGTGCCAGCAGCCCTTTTCGGGGGAGCACCGGGGAGCTGTTTTTT
CDR3 protein: CASSPFRGSTGELFF

V gene: TRBV2
J gene: TRBJ2-1
clone size: many
D gene: .
CDR3 DNA: TGTGCCAGCAGTGTTGAGGAGACAGGCGGTGAGCAGTTCTTC
CDR3 protein: CASSVEETGGEQFF

V gene: TRBV20-1
J gene: TRBJ2-6
clone size: .
D gene: TRBD1
CDR3 DNA: TGCAGTGCAATAGACAGGGCTGGGGCCAACGTCCTGACTTTC
CDR3 protein: CSAIDRAGANVLTF

V gene: TRBV7-9
J gene: TRBJ1-2
clone size: many
D gene: .
CDR3 DNA: TGTGCCAGCAGCTTAACAGGGTTAGAGTATGGCTACACCTTC
CDR3 protein: CASSLTGLEYGYTF

V gene: TRBV2
J gene: TRBJ2-7
clone size: many
D gene: .
CDR3 DNA: TGTGCCAGCAGTGAAGGGCGGGAAACCTACGAGCAGTACTTC
CDR3 protein: CASSEGRETYEQYF

V gene: TRBV5-1
J gene: TRBJ2-5
clone size: many
D gene: .
CDR3 DNA: TGCGCCAGCAGACCCGGGGGGCCGGAAGAGGAGACCCAGTACTTC
CDR3 protein: CASRPGGPEEETQYF

V gene: TRBV2
J gene: TRBJ2-2
clone size: few
D gene: TRBD1
CDR3 DNA: TGTGCCAGCAGTGAATGGACAGGCGACACCGGGGAGCTGTTTTTT
CDR3 protein: CASSEWTGDTGELFF

V gene: TRBV6-2/TRBV6-3
J gene: TRBJ1-1
clone size: many
D gene: .
CDR3 DNA: TGTGCCAGCAGTTACGGGGAAGCGGCGACTGAAGCTTTCTTT
CDR3 protein: CASSYGEAATEAFF

V gene: TRBV11-2
J gene: TRBJ1-3
clone size: .
D gene: TRBD1
CDR3 DNA: TGTGCCAGCAGCCCCGTGAGGGGGCCTGGAAACACCATATATTTT
CDR3 protein: CASSPVRGPGNTIYF

V gene: TRBV4-1
J gene: TRBJ2-3
clone size: few
D gene: .
CDR3 DNA: TGCGCCAGCAGCCCACGGGGGATGACAGATACGCAGTATTTT
CDR3 protein: CASSPRGMTDTQYF

V gene: TRBV18
J gene: TRBJ2-5
clone size: many
D gene: .
CDR3 DNA: TGTGCCAGCTCACCATATGGTGGACGAAAAGAGACCCAGTACTTC
CDR3 protein: CASSPYGGRKETQYF

V gene: TRBV5-1
J gene: TRBJ2-1
clone size: many
D gene: TRBD1
CDR3 DNA: TGCGCCAGCAGCTTGGGGACAGGGGAAGGGGAGCAGTTCTTC
CDR3 protein: CASSLGTGEGEQFF

V gene: TRBV27
J gene: TRBJ2-7
clone size: .
D gene: .
CDR3 DNA: TGTGCCCGCAGTGGGGGCACGAGCTACGAGCAGTGCTTC
CDR3 protein: CARSGGTSYEQCF

V gene: TRBV7-9
J gene: TRBJ2-1
clone size: many
D gene: TRBD2
CDR3 DNA: TGTGCCAGCAGCTCCGGAAGCGGGAGCGGGAGCTACAATGAGCAGTTCTTC
CDR3 protein: CASSSGSGSGSYNEQFF

V gene: TRBV20-1
J gene: TRBJ2-1
clone size: many
D gene: .
CDR3 DNA: TGCAGTGCTAGAGTAGGTAGGAATGAGCAGTTCTTC
CDR3 protein: CSARVGRNEQFF

V gene: TRBV5-1
J gene: TRBJ1-6
clone size: few
D gene: TRBD1
CDR3 DNA: TGCGCCAGCAGTCCCGGGACAGGGGTTAATTCACCCCTCCACTTT
CDR3 protein: CASSPGTGVNSPLHF

V gene: TRBV7-6
J gene: TRBJ2-5
clone size: many
D gene: TRBD2
CDR3 DNA: TGTGCCAGCAGCTTAGGAGGGCTAGCGGGTTTAGAGACCCAGTACTTC
CDR3 protein: CASSLGGLAGLETQYF

V gene: TRBV10-3
J gene: TRBJ2-5
clone size: .
D gene: .
CDR3 DNA: TGTGCCATCAGTGAGCTGGCGGGCAACCAAGAGACCCAGTACTTC
CDR3 protein: CAISELAGNQETQYF

V gene: TRBV7-3
J gene: TRBJ2-4
clone size: .
D gene: TRBD1
CDR3 DNA: TGTGCCAGCAGCCCCCGGACAGGGAAGGTAGATTTGGCCAAAAACATTCAGTACTTC
CDR3 protein: CASSPRTGKVDLAKNIQYF

V gene: TRBV24-1
J gene: TRBJ1-5
clone size: .
D gene: .
CDR3 DNA: TGTGCCACCAGTGATGCCGGGACGGGAGGGCGTCAGCCCCAGCATTTT
CDR3 protein: CATSDAGTGGRQPQHF

V gene: TRBV7-2
J gene: TRBJ2-1
clone size: many
D gene: TRBD2
CDR3 DNA: TGTGCCAGCAGCTTGGGCGGGGGGGCGCCCAATGAGCAGTTCTTC
CDR3 protein: CASSLGGGAPNEQFF

V gene: TRBV12-3/TRBV12-4
J gene: TRBJ1-5
clone size: many
D gene: TRBD1
CDR3 DNA: TGTGCCAGCAGTCCACAGGGGAATCAGCCCCAGCATTTT
CDR3 protein: CASSPQGNQPQHF